These T cell receptor beta chains were read from a single sample in a study of T cell responses to AZD1222 COVID-19 vaccine. Clones were read by immunoSEQ multiplex PCR, and TCRdb kept only the in-frame ones, dropping some. Altogether 130,000 to 150,000 clones are present, roughly nine tenths being singletons, with the ten largest covering about 3.8%. This sample comprised peripheral blood, obtained 28 days after the second AZD1222 dose. All receptors derive from an adult who received the AZD1222 COVID-19 vaccine. The CDR3 runs from the conserved cysteine through the conserved F or W. A D gene is named only where the DNA matches it firmly. The listing skips clone size in some rows; elsewhere it reads once, few, many or a size class.

>18|-|TRBV11-2|TRBJ2-7|-
TGTGCCAGCAGCACAAGGGTGAGCCGAATAGCGAGAAGTTACGAGCAGTACTTC
CASSTRVSRIARSYEQYF
>13|-|TRBV27|TRBJ1-3|-
TGTGCCAGCAAGCTATCTCCCGGAAACACCATATATTTT
CASKLSPGNTIYF
>16|-|TRBV6-6|TRBJ1-5|few
TGTGCCAGCAGTCGCAAGGAGGGAGTGGTTGATCAGCCCCAGCATTTT
CASSRKEGVVDQPQHF
>14|-|TRBV7-2|TRBJ2-2|-
TGTGCCAGCAGACCCATTATGACTTATGGGGAGCTGTTTTTT
CASRPIMTYGELFF
>15|TRBD2|TRBV30|TRBJ2-3|-
TGTGCCTGGAGCACACTAGCGGGCGGCACAGATACGCAGTATTTT
CAWSTLAGGTDTQYF
>16|TRBD1|TRBV19|TRBJ1-5|-
TGTGCCAGTAGTATAACGGGACAGGATAGCAATCAGCCCCAGCATTTT
CASSITGQDSNQPQHF
>13|-|TRBV10-3|TRBJ1-2|-
TGTGCCATCATGGGACGGGACAACTATGGCTACACCTTC
CAIMGRDNYGYTF
>17|TRBD1|TRBV15|TRBJ1-4|-
TGTGCCACCAGCAGAGGGCCACCCAGGGGGTATAATGAAAAACTGTTTTTT
CATSRGPPRGYNEKLFF
>14|-|TRBV11-3|TRBJ2-3|-
TGTGCCAGCAGCCCCAACCGGGGCACAGATACGCAGTATTTT
CASSPNRGTDTQYF
>13|-|TRBV30|TRBJ1-2|-
TGTGCCTGGAGCGGATTACTAAACTATGGCTACACCTTC
CAWSGLLNYGYTF
>16|TRBD2|TRBV9|TRBJ2-7|-
TGTGCCAGCAGCGTATCAACTAGCGGGGGGGCCGTCGAGCAGTACTTC
CASSVSTSGGAVEQYF
>15|-|TRBV10-2|TRBJ1-5|-
TGCGCCAGCAGTGAGACCAGCGGACGGAATCAGCCCCAGCATTTT
CASSETSGRNQPQHF
>16|-|TRBV5-1|TRBJ1-5|-
TGCGCCAGCAGCTTGGGGGGGCACGTAAGCAATCAGCCCCAGCATTTT
CASSLGGHVSNQPQHF
>15|-|TRBV4-1|TRBJ1-1|once
TGCGCCAGCAGCCAATATTCCGGGGGGAACACTGAAGCTTTCTTT
CASSQYSGGNTEAFF
>18|-|TRBV21-1|TRBJ2-7|-
TGTGCCAGCAGCCCCCCCGGGGAGGGGACAGGGTTCATGGACGAGCAGTACTTC
CASSPPGEGTGFMDEQYF
>14|-|TRBV7-6|TRBJ2-3|-
TGTGCCAGCCAAGGACGGAAGGTCACAGATACGCAGTATTTT
CASQGRKVTDTQYF
>14|-|TRBV6-4|TRBJ2-3|-
TGTGCCAGCAGTGACGGACTCGGCACAGATACGCAGTATTTT
CASSDGLGTDTQYF
>16|TRBD2|TRBV30|TRBJ2-3|-
TGTGCCTGGAGAACTCGGGGGGTCAAGTCGGGAGATACGCAGTATTTT
CAWRTRGVKSGDTQYF
>12|-|TRBV30|TRBJ1-1|many
TGTGCCTGGAGCCCCGGGGGGGGTGAAGCTTTCTTT
CAWSPGGGEAFF
>16|-|TRBV3-1/TRBV3-2|TRBJ2-1|-
TGTGCCAGCAGCCAAGATCGAGTTGCTAGTAAGTATGAGCAGTTCTTC
CASSQDRVASKYEQFF
>12|-|TRBV29-1|TRBJ2-1|-
TGCAGCGTAAACAATCAGGGAGGAGAGCAGTTCTTC
CSVNNQGGEQFF
>14|-|TRBV19|TRBJ1-5|-
TGTGCCAGTAGTATAGTAAGAGGGTCTCAGCCCCAGCATTTT
CASSIVRGSQPQHF
>14|-|TRBV5-1|TRBJ2-5|-
TGCGCCAGCAGCTTGACAGGGCTTGGGGAGACCCAGTACTTC
CASSLTGLGETQYF
>13|-|TRBV7-8|TRBJ2-7|-
TGTGCCAGCAGCGCCATACAGGGTGGGGAGCAGTACTTC
CASSAIQGGEQYF
>13|-|TRBV6-2/TRBV6-3|TRBJ1-5|few
TGTGCCAGCCGTGACTCAGGGGATCAGCCCCAGCATTTT
CASRDSGDQPQHF
>14|TRBD1|TRBV30|TRBJ1-2|-
TGTGCCTGGACCGGGACAGGGGGTTACTATGGCTACACCTTC
CAWTGTGGYYGYTF
>15|-|TRBV24-1|TRBJ2-7|-
TGTGCCACCATATCGAGAGGGGTGAGTTTCTACGAGCAGTACTTC
CATISRGVSFYEQYF
>14|-|TRBV25-1|TRBJ2-7|-
TGTGCCAGCAGTGGGGACCTTTACCCATACGAGCAGTACTTC
CASSGDLYPYEQYF
>15|-|TRBV5-6|TRBJ2-5|-
TGTGCCAGCAGCCCCATCGCCCCGGAGGGAGAGACCCAGTACTTC
CASSPIAPEGETQYF
>14|-|TRBV3-1/TRBV3-2|TRBJ2-4|-
TGTGCCAGCAGCCAAACACGGAGTTCCAACATTCAGTACTTC
CASSQTRSSNIQYF
>17|-|TRBV5-1|TRBJ2-3|-
TGCGCCAGCAGCTCTCACACTATCCCGGGGGGCACAGATACGCAGTATTTT
CASSSHTIPGGTDTQYF
>10|-|TRBV30|TRBJ1-2|-
TGTGCCTGGAGTGTATCTGGCTACACCTTC
CAWSVSGYTF
>13|-|TRBV5-6|TRBJ1-1|-
TGTGCCAGCAGCTTGGTAATCGACAGCAAAGCTTTCTTT
CASSLVIDSKAFF
>17|-|TRBV28|TRBJ1-1|-
TGTGCCAGCAGTTCTCGGCCCTGGGGCAGGGAGAACACTGAAGCTTTCTTT
CASSSRPWGRENTEAFF
>15|TRBD1|TRBV5-5|TRBJ1-1|once
TGTGCCAGCAGCTTGGGGACAGGACCGGGCACTGAAGCTTTCTTT
CASSLGTGPGTEAFF
>17|-|TRBV15|TRBJ1-2|-
TGTGCCACCAGCAGAGATCTTTGGAGGGGCTCAAACTATGGCTACACCTTC
CATSRDLWRGSNYGYTF
>12|-|TRBV30|TRBJ1-2|-
TGTGCCTGGAGTGTCAGGGATAGAGGCTACACCTTC
CAWSVRDRGYTF
>13|TRBD2|TRBV29-1|TRBJ2-7|-
TGCAGCGTACGGACTAGCGGGAGCTACGAGCAGTACTTC
CSVRTSGSYEQYF
>15|-|TRBV6-5|TRBJ1-1|-
TGTGCCAGCAGTTCCCGAAGAGGTAGGAACACTGAAGCTTTCTTT
CASSSRRGRNTEAFF
>17|-|TRBV10-3|TRBJ1-3|-
TGTGCCATCAGTGAGTTATGGGGAGGGGCGGCTGGAAACACCATATATTTT
CAISELWGGAAGNTIYF
>22|TRBD2|TRBV5-1|TRBJ2-2|-
TGCGCCAGCAGCGTCTTTCTACTTGAGGATGACGCGGCGCGGGGGGGCACCGGGGAGCTGTTTTTT
CASSVFLLEDDAARGGTGELFF
>16|TRBD2|TRBV9|TRBJ2-1|-
TGTGCCAGCAGCGTCGGACTAGCGGGACTTTATAATGAGCAGTTCTTC
CASSVGLAGLYNEQFF
>13|-|TRBV6-1|TRBJ1-1|-
TGTGCCAGCAGTGAGAAGGGGAACACTGAAGCTTTCTTT
CASSEKGNTEAFF
>16|-|TRBV2|TRBJ2-2|-
TGTGCCAGCAGTGAACGTGGGGGAACGAACACCGGGGAGCTGTTTTTT
CASSERGGTNTGELFF
>17|-|TRBV11-3|TRBJ2-3|-
TGTGCCAGCAGCTTAGGCGGATTCTCCTCTAGCACAGATACGCAGTATTTT
CASSLGGFSSSTDTQYF
>11|-|TRBV12-3/TRBV12-4|TRBJ2-7|-
TGTGCCAGCAGTCCTAGGGACGAGCAGTACTTC
CASSPRDEQYF
>18|TRBD1|TRBV24-1|TRBJ1-2|-
TGTGCCACCAGTGATTCGACCGGGACAGGGGCCGTTAGCTATGGCTACACCTTC
CATSDSTGTGAVSYGYTF